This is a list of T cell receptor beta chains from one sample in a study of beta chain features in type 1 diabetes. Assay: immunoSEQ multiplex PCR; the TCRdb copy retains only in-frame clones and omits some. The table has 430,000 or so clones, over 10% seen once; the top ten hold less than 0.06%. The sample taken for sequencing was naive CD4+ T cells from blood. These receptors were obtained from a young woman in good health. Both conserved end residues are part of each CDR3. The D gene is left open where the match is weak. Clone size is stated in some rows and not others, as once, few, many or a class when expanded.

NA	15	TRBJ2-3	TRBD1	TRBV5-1	TGCGCCAGCAGCTGGGGACAGGGGTTCACAGATACGCAGTATTTT	CASSWGQGFTDTQYF
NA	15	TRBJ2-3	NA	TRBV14	TGTGCCAGCAGCGAAGGACATTGGAGCACAGATACGCAGTATTTT	CASSEGHWSTDTQYF
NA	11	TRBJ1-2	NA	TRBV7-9	TGTGCCAGCAGCCTCAGGACACAGCCCTACTTC	CASSLRTQPYF
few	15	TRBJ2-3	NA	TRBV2	TGTGCCAGCAGTGACGGGAGCCCGGGCACAGATACGCAGTATTTT	CASSDGSPGTDTQYF
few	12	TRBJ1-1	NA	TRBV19	TGTGCCAGTAGACAGAAGAACACTGAAGCTTTCTTT	CASRQKNTEAFF
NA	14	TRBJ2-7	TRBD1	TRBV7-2	TGTGCCAGCAGCTTGTGGACAGGGGGGAATGAGCAGTACTTC	CASSLWTGGNEQYF
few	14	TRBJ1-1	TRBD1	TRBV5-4	TGTGCCAGCAGCCACGGACAGGGGAGGACTGAAGCTTTCTTT	CASSHGQGRTEAFF
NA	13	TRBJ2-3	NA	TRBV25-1	TGTGCCAGCACCCCTTCGGGGACAGATACGCAGTATTTT	CASTPSGTDTQYF
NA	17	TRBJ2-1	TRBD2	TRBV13	TGTGCCAGCAGCTTATCCCCCCCTCCTAGCGGTTACAATGAGCAGTTCTTC	CASSLSPPPSGYNEQFF
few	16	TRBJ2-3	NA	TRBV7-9	TGTGCCAGCAGCGCTCTTTCGGGGTCTAGCACAGATACGCAGTATTTT	CASSALSGSSTDTQYF
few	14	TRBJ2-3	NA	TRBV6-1	TGTGCCAGCAGTGAACAGCCAAGCACAGATACGCAGTATTTT	CASSEQPSTDTQYF
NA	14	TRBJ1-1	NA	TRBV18	TGTGCCAGCTCACCGGACCTGACTGGCACTGAAGCTTTCTTT	CASSPDLTGTEAFF
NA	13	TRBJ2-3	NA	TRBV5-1	TGCGCCAGCAGCGGCCCTAGCGCAGATACGCAGTATTTT	CASSGPSADTQYF
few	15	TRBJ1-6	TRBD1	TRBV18	TGTGCCAGCTCTCCACCAGCGGGACAGAATTCACCCCTCCACTTT	CASSPPAGQNSPLHF
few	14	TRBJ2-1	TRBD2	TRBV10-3	TGTGCCATCAGTGTGGCTAGCGGGACGTATGAGCAGTTCTTC	CAISVASGTYEQFF
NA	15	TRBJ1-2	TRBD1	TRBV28	TGTGCCAGCAGTTCATCAATGACAGGGCTCTATGGCTACACCTTC	CASSSSMTGLYGYTF
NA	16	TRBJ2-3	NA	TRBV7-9	TGTGCCAGCAGCTTAGGAGCTAGCAAAAGCACAGATACGCAGTATTTT	CASSLGASKSTDTQYF
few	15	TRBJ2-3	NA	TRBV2	TGTGCCAGCAGTGAGTGGGGGACCTCCACAGATACGCAGTATTTT	CASSEWGTSTDTQYF
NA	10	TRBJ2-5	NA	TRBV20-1	TGCAGTGCTAGAAAAGGGACCCAGTACTTC	CSARKGTQYF
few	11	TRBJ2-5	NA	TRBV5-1	TGCGCCAGCACATCCTACGAGACCCAGTACTTC	CASTSYETQYF
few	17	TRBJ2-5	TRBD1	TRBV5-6	TGTGCCAGCAGCCTGGTGTCGGCCGGGACAGGGGGTTGGGACCAGTACTTC	CASSLVSAGTGGWDQYF
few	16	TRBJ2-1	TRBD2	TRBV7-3	TGTGCCAGCAGCCTCCGTGGTAGCGGGGGGGCGTCTGAGCAGTTCTTC	CASSLRGSGGASEQFF
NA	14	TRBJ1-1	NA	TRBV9	TGTGCCAGCAGCGTAGGAAGGGCGAACACTGAAGCTTTCTTT	CASSVGRANTEAFF
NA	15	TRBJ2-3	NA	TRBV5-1	TGCGCCAGCAGCTTAGCGGCCATGGGGTTGGATACGCAGTATTTT	CASSLAAMGLDTQYF
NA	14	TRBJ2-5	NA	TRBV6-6	TGTGCCAGCAGCCCGGGACGTATCCAAGAGACCCAGTACTTC	CASSPGRIQETQYF
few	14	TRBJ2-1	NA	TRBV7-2	TGTGCCAGCAGCGCGGCGGGACATTACAATGAGCAGTTCTTC	CASSAAGHYNEQFF
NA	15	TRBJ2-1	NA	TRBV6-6	TGTGCCAGCAGGGGACAAGGAGGCCTTCGCAATGAGCAGTTCTTC	CASRGQGGLRNEQFF
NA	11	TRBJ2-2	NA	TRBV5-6	TGTGCCAGCAGCGGTGACGGGGAGCTGTTTTTT	CASSGDGELFF
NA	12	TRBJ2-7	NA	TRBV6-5	TGTGCCAGCAGCCGGACAGTGAGCGAGCAGTACTTC	CASSRTVSEQYF
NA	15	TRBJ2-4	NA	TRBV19	TGTGCCAGTAGTTGGACTGGGCAAGCTTGGGACATTCAGTACTTC	CASSWTGQAWDIQYF
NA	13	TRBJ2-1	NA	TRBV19	TGTGCCAGTACCGCAGACGTGGGAAATGAGCAGTTCTTC	CASTADVGNEQFF
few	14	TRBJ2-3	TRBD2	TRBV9	TGTGCCAGCAGCGTACAGCGGGGGGAGGATACGCAGTATTTT	CASSVQRGEDTQYF
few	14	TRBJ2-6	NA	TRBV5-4	TGTGCCAGCAGTACAGCCTCTGGGGCCAACGTCCTGACTTTC	CASSTASGANVLTF
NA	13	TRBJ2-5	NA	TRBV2	TGTGCCAGCAGTGAGTACAGGGCGGAGACCCAGTACTTC	CASSEYRAETQYF
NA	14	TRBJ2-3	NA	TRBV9	TGTGCCAGCAGCGTCTCGTACAGCACAGATACGCAGTATTTT	CASSVSYSTDTQYF
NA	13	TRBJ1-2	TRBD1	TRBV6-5	TGTGCCAGCAGTCCAGGGGGCTCGCATGGCTACACCTTC	CASSPGGSHGYTF
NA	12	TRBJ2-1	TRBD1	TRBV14	TGTGCCAGCAGCACTCGTGGACAGGGGAATTTCTTC	CASSTRGQGNFF
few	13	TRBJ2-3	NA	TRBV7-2	TGTGCCAGCAGCTCGAAGAACACAGATACGCAGTATTTT	CASSSKNTDTQYF
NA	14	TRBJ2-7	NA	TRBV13	TGTGCCAGCAGCTTAGGGGACAGCTCCTACGAGCAGTACTTC	CASSLGDSSYEQYF
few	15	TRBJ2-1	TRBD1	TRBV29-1	TGCAGCGTTGAGATAGTACCAGGGGGAACGAGTGACCAGTTCTTC	CSVEIVPGGTSDQFF